The clone carrying this T cell receptor (beta chain) was seen repeatedly, ten times or more. Its cognate antigen is unknown. These data come from a study of T cells in Graves' hyperthyroidism and ophthalmopathy. Regarding the study as a whole: Appearing also in blood were most of the thyroid clonotypes expanded above 0.001.

It was RNA transcripts that yielded the amplified TCR beta CDR3 regions. Initially, a first-round RT-PCR of the TCR CDR3 employed the HTBI primer set. MiXCR was run by TCRdb on the multiplex PCR reads, yielding one entry per CDR3 protein. The repertoire includes about 740,000 distinct CDR3 sequences, 12% to 15% of them detected once, and around 9.6% sits in the top ten. From germline, CDR1 is SGHAT and CDR2 FQNNGV. The CDR3 sequence is 14 residues long. V was cut by 5 bases and J by 6 bases, with 16 bases left in between. The receptor's source is a woman aged 18 to 35 with Graves' hyperthyroidism. The genes are TRBV11-2 and TRBJ1-2; D unclear. Input material: blood. The CDR3 DNA is TGTGCCAGCAGCCGCGGCGATGGGAGAGATGGCTACACCTTC. Translating gives CASSRGDGRDGYTF.